This T cell receptor (beta chain) was recorded in a study of T cells in Graves' hyperthyroidism and ophthalmopathy (dated by TCRdb to between 2018 and 2021). At the level of the whole study: Peripheral blood samples were taken at the time of initial diagnosis, prior to any treatment. TCR V-J signatures able to tell the groups apart were searched for in a discovery cohort of more than 90 patients, of whom approximately 40 had Graves' ophthalmopathy and about 60 had stable Graves' hyperthyroidism. The 100 or so discovery patients were randomly split 7:3 into training and test sets. TCR Vbeta CDR3 sequencing of approximately 140 peripheral blood samples (approximately 44 ophthalmopathy, 75 to 85 hyperthyroidism and some 17 progressor patients) is reported in the paper. Prospective prediction of ophthalmopathy was tested in an independent validation cohort consisting of about 19 hyperthyroidism patients and some 17 patients who later progressed to ophthalmopathy. In addition, the study compared T-cell repertoires in thyroid tissue and in blood from about 6 Graves' hyperthyroidism patients. After blood sampling, hyperthyroidism patients were treated with methimazole at a starting dose of 30 mg daily, and ophthalmopathy patients were treated with high-dose intravenous methylprednisolone. Findings and caveats that apply to the study as a whole: No statistical method was used to set the sample size in advance, and investigators knew the group allocation. In validation, the model predicted progression to ophthalmopathy with 60% to 71% sensitivity and less than 80% specificity, a median of approximately 6.7 months before onset. Most expanded thyroid clonotypes (frequency above 0.001) were also found in blood, which suggests that blood repertoires may mirror thyroid immune responses. Ophthalmopathy was separated from stable hyperthyroidism by a 13 V-J signature model, with over 85% sensitivity and around 81% specificity obtained in cross-validation and 80%/75% obtained in testing.

Amplification of TCR beta CDR3 regions was carried out from RNA transcripts. For the first round of RT-PCR on the TCR CDR3, the HTBI primer set was used together with the Qiagen OneStep RT-PCR kit. Libraries were constructed in a second round of multiplex PCR, after which size selection and purification were performed. Paired-end sequencing of the libraries was performed with 100 bp reads on an Illumina HiSeq2000. As for the authors' bioinformatics: Raw data were processed with SOAPnuke, discarding reads with adapters, uncalled bases, mean Phred below 15, or no exact constant-primer or identifier match. COPE v1.2.5 was used to merge the high-quality paired reads, and each unique nucleotide sequence was defined as a clonotype. Clonotypes were aligned to IMGT TRBV, TRBD and TRBJ reference segments using MiTCR v1.1. The analysis was restricted to V-J combinations with a frequency above 0.0001, which together covered over 99% of the repertoires. The TCS score was defined as the ratio of F50 (clonal expansion) to E x V (chaos), calculated using BLOSUM62-based TCRdist between CDR3 peptides within each V-J. Welch's t-statistics and random forest reduced approximately 520 V-J features to about 12, which were used in a naive Bayes classifier (R e1071). In-frame beta chains were kept once TCRdb had trimmed the public reads at Q25 with fastp and called clones with MiXCR. Every distinct CDR3 protein forms one entry, paired with its most common genes and DNA. The V and J calls follow TCRdb's processing rather than the paper's. The table for this sample lists about 700,000 distinct CDR3 sequences; about 15% of them were counted only once. Roughly 10% of the sample goes to the ten largest clones.

In this sample, this clonotype turned up a few times. What antigen it recognizes has not been identified. Per-base quality was not reported, and no clone a single base away is much larger than it. Measured from the cysteine to the phenylalanine, the CDR3 is 16 residues long. The read is trimmed to its CDR3 DNA, 48 bases read in frame from base 1. V sheds 4 bases and J sheds 0 bases, leaving 15 bases between their ends. CDR1 and CDR2 are read off the germline V gene as SGDLS and YYNGEE. A patient counted as having stable Graves' hyperthyroidism if no progression to ophthalmopathy occurred over 18 months of follow-up. Hyperthyroidism patients were newly diagnosed, with disease duration under 2 months, and aged 18 to 65 years. The study excluded patients with uncontrolled infections, other autoimmune diseases, pregnancy or lactation. Clinical symptoms, serum thyroxine and TRAb, thyroid ultrasound, and orbital computed tomography formed the basis for the diagnoses. PBMCs were isolated from about 9.1 ml of fresh peripheral blood by Ficoll-Paque density gradient centrifugation. Trizol reagent was used to extract total RNA, and RNA quality was then checked on an Agilent 2100 Bioanalyzer.

Recombination connected TRBV9 to TRBJ2-3; the D gene is unclear. Material for sequencing was blood. This sequence was found in a young woman with Graves' hyperthyroidism. The bases are TGTGCCAGCAGCCCTTACAGCTTTACTAGCACAGATACGCAGTATTTT. Its protein reads: CASSPYSFTSTDTQYF. The reference TRBV9 and TRBJ2-3 proteins fill in what lies around the CDR3, so the full variable domain reads DSGVTQTPKHLITATGQRVTLRCSPRSGDLSVYWYQQSLDQGLQFLIQYYNGEERAKGNILERFSAQQFPDLHSELNLSSLELGDSALYFCASSPYSFTSTDTQYFGPGTRLTVL.